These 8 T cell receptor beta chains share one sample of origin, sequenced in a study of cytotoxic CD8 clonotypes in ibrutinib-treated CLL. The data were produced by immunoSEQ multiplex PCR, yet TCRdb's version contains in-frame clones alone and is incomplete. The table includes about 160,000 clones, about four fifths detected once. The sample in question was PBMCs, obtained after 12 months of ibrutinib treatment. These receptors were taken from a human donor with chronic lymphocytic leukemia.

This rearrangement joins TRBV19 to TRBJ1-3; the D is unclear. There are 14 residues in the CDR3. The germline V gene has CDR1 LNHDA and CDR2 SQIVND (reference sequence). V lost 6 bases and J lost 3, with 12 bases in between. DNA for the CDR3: TGTGCCAGTAGCCCGGGCCGTTATGGAAACACCATATATTTT. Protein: CASSPGRYGNTIYF.

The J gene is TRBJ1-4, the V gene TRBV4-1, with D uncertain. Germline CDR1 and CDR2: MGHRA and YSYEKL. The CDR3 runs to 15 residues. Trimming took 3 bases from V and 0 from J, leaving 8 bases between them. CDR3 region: CASSQNPSTNEKLFF. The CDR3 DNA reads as TGCGCCAGCAGCCAGAACCCCTCAACTAATGAAAAACTGTTTTTT.

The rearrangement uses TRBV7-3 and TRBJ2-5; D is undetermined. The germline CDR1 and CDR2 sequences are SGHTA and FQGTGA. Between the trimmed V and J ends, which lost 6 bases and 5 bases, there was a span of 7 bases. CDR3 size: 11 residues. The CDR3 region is CASSREETQYF. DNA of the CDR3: TGTGCCAGCAGTAGAGAGGAGACCCAGTACTTC.

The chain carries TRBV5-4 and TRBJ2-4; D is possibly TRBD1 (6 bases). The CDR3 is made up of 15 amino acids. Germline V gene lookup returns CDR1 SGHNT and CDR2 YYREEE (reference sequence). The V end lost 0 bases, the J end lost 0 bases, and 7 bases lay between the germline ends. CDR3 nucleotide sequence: TGTGCCAGCAGCTTGGCGACAGGAGCCAAAAACATTCAGTACTTC. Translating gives CASSLATGAKNIQYF.

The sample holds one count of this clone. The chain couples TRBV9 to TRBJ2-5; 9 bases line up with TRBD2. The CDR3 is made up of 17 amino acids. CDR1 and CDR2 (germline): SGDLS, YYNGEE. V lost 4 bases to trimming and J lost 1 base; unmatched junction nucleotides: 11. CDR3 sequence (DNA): TGTGCCAGCAGCACGGGGGGAACTAGCGGGTCCCAAGAGACCCAGTACTTC. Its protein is CASSTGGTSGSQETQYF.

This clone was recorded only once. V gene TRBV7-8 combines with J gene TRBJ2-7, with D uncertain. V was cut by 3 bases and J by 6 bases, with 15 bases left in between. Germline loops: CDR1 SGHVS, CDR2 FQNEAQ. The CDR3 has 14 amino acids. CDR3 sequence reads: CASSFRLLQREQYF. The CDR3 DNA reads TGTGCCAGCAGCTTCCGGCTACTACAACGCGAGCAGTACTTC.

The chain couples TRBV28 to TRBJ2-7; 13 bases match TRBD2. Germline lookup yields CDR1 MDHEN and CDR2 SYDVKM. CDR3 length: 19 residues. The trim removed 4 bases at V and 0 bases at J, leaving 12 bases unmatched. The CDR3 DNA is TGTGCCAGCAGTTCGACGACCGGGACTAGCGGGATCGTCTCCTACGAGCAGTACTTC. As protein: CASSSTTGTSGIVSYEQYF.

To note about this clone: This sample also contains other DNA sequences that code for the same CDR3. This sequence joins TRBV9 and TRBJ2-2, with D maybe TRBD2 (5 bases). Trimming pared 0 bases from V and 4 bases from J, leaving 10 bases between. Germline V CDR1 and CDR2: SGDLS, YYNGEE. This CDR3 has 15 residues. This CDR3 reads CASSVGGRGTGELFF. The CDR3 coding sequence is TGTGCCAGCAGCGTAGGTGGCCGGGGCACCGGGGAGCTGTTTTTT.